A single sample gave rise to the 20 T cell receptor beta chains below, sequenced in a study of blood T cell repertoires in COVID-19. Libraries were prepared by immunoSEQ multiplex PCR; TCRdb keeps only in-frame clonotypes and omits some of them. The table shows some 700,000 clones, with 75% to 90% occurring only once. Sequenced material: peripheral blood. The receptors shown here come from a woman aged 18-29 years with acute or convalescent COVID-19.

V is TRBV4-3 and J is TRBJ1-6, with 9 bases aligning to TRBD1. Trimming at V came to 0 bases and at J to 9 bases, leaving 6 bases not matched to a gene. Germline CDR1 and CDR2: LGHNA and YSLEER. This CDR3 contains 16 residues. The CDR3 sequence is CASSQDWGQGISPLHF. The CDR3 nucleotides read TGCGCCAGCAGCCAAGACTGGGGACAGGGAATTTCACCCCTCCACTTT.

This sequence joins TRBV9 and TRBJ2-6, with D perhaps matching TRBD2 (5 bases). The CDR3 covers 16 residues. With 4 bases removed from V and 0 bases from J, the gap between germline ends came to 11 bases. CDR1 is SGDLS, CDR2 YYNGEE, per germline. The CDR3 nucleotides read TGTGCCAGCAGCTGGACGGGATTCTCTGGGGCCAACGTCCTGACTTTC. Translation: CASSWTGFSGANVLTF.

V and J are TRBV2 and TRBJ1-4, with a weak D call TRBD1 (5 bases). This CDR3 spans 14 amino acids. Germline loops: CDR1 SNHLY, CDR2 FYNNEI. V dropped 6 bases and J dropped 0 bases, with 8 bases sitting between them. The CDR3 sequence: CASSRQTTNEKLFF. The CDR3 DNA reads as TGTGCCAGCAGCCGACAGACAACTAATGAAAAACTGTTTTTT.

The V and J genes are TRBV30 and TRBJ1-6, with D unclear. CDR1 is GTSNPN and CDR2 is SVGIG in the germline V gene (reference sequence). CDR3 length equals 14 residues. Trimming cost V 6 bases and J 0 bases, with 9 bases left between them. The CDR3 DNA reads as TGTGCCTGCCCTAAAAGCTCCTATAATTCACCCCTCCACTTT. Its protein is CACPKSSYNSPLHF.

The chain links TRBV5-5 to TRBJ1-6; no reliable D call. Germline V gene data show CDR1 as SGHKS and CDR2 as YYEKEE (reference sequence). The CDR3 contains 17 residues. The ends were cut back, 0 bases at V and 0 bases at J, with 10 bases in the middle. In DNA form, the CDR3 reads TGTGCCAGCAGCTTGGTTTCCACTAGCTCCTATAATTCACCCCTCCACTTT. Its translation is CASSLVSTSSYNSPLHF.

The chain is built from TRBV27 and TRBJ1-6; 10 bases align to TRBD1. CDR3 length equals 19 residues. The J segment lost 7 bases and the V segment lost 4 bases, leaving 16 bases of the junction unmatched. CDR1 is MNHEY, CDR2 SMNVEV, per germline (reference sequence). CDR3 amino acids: CASSYGTGVSGTSNSPLHF. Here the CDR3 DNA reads TGTGCCAGCAGTTATGGGACAGGGGTATCGGGGACTTCAAATTCACCCCTCCACTTT.

CDR3 sequence (DNA): TGCGCCAGCAGCTTGGGACAGCCTTCAGAGCAGTACTTC. It encodes CASSLGQPSEQYF. V gene TRBV5-1 combines with J gene TRBJ2-7, with D maybe TRBD1 (5 bases). CDR1 SGHRS and CDR2 YFSETQ come from the germline V gene. V lost 0 bases to trimming and J lost 7 bases, with 11 bases between them. This CDR3 is 13 amino acids long.

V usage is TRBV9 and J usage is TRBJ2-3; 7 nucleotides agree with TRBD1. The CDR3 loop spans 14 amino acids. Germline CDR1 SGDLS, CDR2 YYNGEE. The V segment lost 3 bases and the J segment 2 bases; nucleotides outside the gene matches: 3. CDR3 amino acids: CASSAGQFTDTQYF. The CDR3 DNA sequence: TGTGCCAGCAGCGCGGGACAGTTCACAGATACGCAGTATTTT.

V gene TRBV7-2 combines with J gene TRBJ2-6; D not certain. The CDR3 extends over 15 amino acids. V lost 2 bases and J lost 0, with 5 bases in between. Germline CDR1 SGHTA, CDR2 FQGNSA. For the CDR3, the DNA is TGTGCCAGCAGCTTAAGGAGCTCTGGGGCCAACGTCCTGACTTTC. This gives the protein CASSLRSSGANVLTF.

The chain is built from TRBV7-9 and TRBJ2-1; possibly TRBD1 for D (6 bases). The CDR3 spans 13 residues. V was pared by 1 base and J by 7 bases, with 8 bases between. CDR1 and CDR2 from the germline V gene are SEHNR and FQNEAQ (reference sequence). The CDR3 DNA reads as TGTGCCAGCAGCTTAGACAGGGAGAATGAGCAGTTCTTC. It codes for CASSLDRENEQFF.

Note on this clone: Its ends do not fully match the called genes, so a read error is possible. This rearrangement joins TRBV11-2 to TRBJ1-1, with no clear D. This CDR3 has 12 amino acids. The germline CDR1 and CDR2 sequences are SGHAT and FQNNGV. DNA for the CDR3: TGTGCCAGCAGCTTAGTCGGAACAGCCCTGGGCTTT. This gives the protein CASSLVGTALGF.

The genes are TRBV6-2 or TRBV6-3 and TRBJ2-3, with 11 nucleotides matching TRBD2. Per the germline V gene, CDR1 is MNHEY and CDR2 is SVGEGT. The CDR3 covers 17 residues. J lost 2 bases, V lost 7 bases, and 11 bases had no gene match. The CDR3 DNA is TGTGCCAGCACCCCTCCCGGGACTAGCGGAATCACAGATACGCAGTATTTT. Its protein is CASTPPGTSGITDTQYF.

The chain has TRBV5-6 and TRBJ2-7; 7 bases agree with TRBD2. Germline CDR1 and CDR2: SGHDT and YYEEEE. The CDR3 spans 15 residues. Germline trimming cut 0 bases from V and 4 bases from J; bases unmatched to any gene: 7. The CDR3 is CASSLVIGGGYEQYF. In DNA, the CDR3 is TGTGCCAGCAGCTTGGTGATTGGGGGAGGGTACGAGCAGTACTTC. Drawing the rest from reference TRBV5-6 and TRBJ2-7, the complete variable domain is DAGVTQSPTHLIKTRGQQVTLRCSPKSGHDTVSWYQQALGQGPQFIFQYYEEEERQRGNFPDRFSGHQFPNYSSELNVNALLLGDSALYLCASSLVIGGGYEQYFGPGTRLTVT.

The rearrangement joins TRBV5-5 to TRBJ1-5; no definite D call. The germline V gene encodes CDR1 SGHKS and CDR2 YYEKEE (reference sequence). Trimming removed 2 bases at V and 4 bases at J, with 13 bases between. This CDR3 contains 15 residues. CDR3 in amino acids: CASSFNRAFNQPQHF. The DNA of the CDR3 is TGTGCCAGCAGCTTTAATCGAGCATTTAATCAGCCCCAGCATTTT.

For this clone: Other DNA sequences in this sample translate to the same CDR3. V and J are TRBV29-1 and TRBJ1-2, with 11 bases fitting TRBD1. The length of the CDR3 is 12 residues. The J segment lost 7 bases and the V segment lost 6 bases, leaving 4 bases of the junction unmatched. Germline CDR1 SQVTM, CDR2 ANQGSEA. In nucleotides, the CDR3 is TGCAGCGTACCCGGGACAGGGGGTGGCTACACCTTC. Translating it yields CSVPGTGGGYTF. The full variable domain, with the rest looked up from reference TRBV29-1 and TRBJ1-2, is SAVISQKPSRDICQRGTSLTIQCQVDSQVTMMFWYRQQPGQSLTLIATANQGSEATYESGFVIDKFPISRPNLTFSTLTVSNMSPEDSSIYLCSVPGTGGGYTFGSGTRLTVV.

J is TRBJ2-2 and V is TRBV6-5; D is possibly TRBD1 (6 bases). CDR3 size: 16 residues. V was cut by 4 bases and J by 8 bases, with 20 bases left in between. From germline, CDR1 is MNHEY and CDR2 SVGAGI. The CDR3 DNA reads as TGTGCCAGCAGTTGGGGGACGCTACAGGGAGTTGGGGAGCTGTTTTTT. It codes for CASSWGTLQGVGELFF.

Here the CDR3 reads CASSESGQALYGYTF. The CDR3 nucleotides read TGTGCCAGCAGTGAAAGTGGCCAGGCTCTCTATGGCTACACCTTC. The chain uses TRBV6-1 and TRBJ1-2; D is uncertain. The V gene's germline CDR1 is MNHNS and CDR2 SASEGT. The CDR3 length is 15 residues. The V end was cut by 2 bases, the J end by 4 bases, with 14 bases between.

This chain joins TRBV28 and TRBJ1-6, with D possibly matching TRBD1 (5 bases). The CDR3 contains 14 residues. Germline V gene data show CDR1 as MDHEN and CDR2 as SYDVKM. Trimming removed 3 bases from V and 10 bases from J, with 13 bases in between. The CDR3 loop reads CASSFRRGGSPLHF. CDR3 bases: TGTGCCAGCAGTTTCCGGCGGGGCGGCTCACCCCTCCACTTT. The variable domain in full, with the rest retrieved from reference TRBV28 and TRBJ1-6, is DVKVTQSSRYLVKRTGEKVFLECVQDMDHENMFWYRQDPGLGLRLIYFSYDVKMKEKGDIPEGYSVSREKKERFSLILESASTNQTSMYLCASSFRRGGSPLHFGNGTRLTVT.

The CDR3 reads CASSKVRGAFF. CDR3 nucleotide sequence: TGTGCCAGCAGCAAGGTCAGGGGGGCTTTCTTT. The V and J genes are TRBV21-1 and TRBJ1-1; the table gives TRBD1 as D, unverified against the DNA. TRBV21-1 is a recognized pseudogene. CDR3 length: 11 amino acids.

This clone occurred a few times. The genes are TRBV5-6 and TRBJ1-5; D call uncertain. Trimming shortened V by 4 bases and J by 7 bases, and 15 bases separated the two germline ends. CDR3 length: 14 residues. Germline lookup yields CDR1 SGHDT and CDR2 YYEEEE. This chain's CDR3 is CASSETGMRQPQHF. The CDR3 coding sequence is TGTGCCAGCAGCGAGACCGGGATGCGGCAGCCCCAGCATTTT.